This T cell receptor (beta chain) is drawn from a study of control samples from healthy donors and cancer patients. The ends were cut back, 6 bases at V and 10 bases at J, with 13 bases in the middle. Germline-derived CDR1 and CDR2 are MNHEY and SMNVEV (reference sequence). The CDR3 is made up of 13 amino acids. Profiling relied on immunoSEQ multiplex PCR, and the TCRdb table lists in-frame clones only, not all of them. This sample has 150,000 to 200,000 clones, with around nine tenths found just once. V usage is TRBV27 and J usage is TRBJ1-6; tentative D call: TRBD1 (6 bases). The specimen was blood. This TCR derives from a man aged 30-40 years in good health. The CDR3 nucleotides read TGTGCCAGCAGATTAGGGGGGGGCTCACCCCTCCACTTT. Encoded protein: CASRLGGGSPLHF.